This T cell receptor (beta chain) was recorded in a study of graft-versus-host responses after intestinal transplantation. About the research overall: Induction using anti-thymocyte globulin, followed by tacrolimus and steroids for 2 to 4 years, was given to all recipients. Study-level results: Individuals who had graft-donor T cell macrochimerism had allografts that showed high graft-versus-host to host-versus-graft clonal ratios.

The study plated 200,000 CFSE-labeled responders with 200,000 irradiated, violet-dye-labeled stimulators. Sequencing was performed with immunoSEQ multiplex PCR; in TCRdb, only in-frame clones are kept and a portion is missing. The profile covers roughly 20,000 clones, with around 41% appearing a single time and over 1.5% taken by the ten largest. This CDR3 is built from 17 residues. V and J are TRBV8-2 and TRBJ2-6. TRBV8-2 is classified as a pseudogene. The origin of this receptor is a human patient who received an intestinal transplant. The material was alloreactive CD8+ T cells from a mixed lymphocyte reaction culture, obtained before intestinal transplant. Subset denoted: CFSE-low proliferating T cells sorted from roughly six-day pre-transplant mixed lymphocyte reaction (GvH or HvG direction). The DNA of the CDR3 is TGTGGCATCGGGACCATGATAACACAAAGTCGGGCCAACGTCCTGACTTTC. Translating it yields CGIGTMITQSRANVLTF.